The 19 T cell receptor beta chains listed next were all sequenced from one sample in a study of response to subunit inactivated influenza vaccine. TCRdb fed the RT-PCR reads into MiXCR, producing one record per CDR3 protein. The sample records around 530,000 distinct CDR3 sequences, about 15% being singletons. The sample in question was CD4+ T cells sorted from PBMCs, obtained less than 30 months after vaccination. The receptors were gathered from a man aged 45 to 75 who received an inactivated influenza vaccine.

This clonotype has a handful of counts. This chain connects TRBV20-1 to TRBJ1-5, with TRBD1 matching 7 bases. The CDR3 extends over 14 amino acids. Germline trimming cut 6 bases from V and 4 bases from J; bases unmatched to any gene: 9. From germline, CDR1 is DFQATT and CDR2 SNEGSKA (reference sequence). As DNA, the CDR3 is TGCAGTGCCTACCGACAGGGTCTAAATCAGCCCCAGCATTTT. As protein: CSAYRQGLNQPQHF.

V usage is TRBV11-2 and J usage is TRBJ2-7, with D possibly being TRBD1 (6 bases). Germline loops: CDR1 SGHAT, CDR2 FQNNGV. Between the trimmed V and J ends, which lost 6 bases and 3 bases, there was a span of 18 bases. This CDR3 has 15 residues. This CDR3 is CASRITPGDHYEQYF. The CDR3, as DNA: TGTGCCAGCAGAATTACCCCAGGGGACCACTACGAGCAGTACTTC. The entire variable domain, with the rest obtained from reference TRBV11-2 and TRBJ2-7, is as follows: EAGVAQSPRYKIIEKRQSVAFWCNPISGHATLYWYQQILGQGPKLLIQFQNNGVVDDSQLPKDRFSAERLKGVDSTLKIQPAKLEDSAVYLCASRITPGDHYEQYFGPGTRLTVT.

This clonotype showed up many times. The J gene is TRBJ2-2, the V gene TRBV7-3, with D perhaps matching TRBD1 (5 bases). V shed 5 bases and J shed 5 bases, with 9 bases lying between them. CDR3 length equals 13 residues. Germline CDR1 and CDR2: SGHTA and FQGTGA. This CDR3 reads CASSAQGTGELFF. The CDR3 DNA reads as TGTGCCAGCAGCGCCCAGGGAACCGGGGAGCTGTTTTTT.

This chain connects TRBV28 to TRBJ2-1; 8 bases line up with TRBD2. This CDR3 spans 15 amino acids. Germline V CDR1 and CDR2: MDHEN, SYDVKM. V was pared by 5 bases and J by 7 bases, with 10 bases of the junction left unmatched. CDR3 sequence (DNA): TGTGCCAGCAGTCTGAGCGGGAGCGTCGCGAATGAGCAGTTCTTC. This codes for CASSLSGSVANEQFF.

This clonotype has more than one count but fewer than ten. This rearrangement joins TRBV10-3 to TRBJ2-3; no firm D call. The CDR3 covers 14 residues. Trimming removed 2 bases from V and 2 bases from J, with 8 bases in between. CDR1 ENHRY and CDR2 SYGVKD come from the germline V gene. The CDR3 region has the DNA TGTGCCATCAGTGAGGGTGGGTCCACAGATACGCAGTATTTT. This gives the protein CAISEGGSTDTQYF.

This rearrangement joins TRBV4-3 to TRBJ2-1; 14 nucleotides line up with TRBD2. With 4 bases clipped from V and 6 bases from J, the junction kept 8 bases outside the gene matches. This CDR3 comprises 17 residues. Germline values: CDR1 LGHNA, CDR2 YSLEER. The CDR3 reads CASSPIGTSGRVNEQFF. Here the CDR3 DNA reads TGCGCCAGCAGCCCTATAGGGACTAGCGGGAGAGTCAATGAGCAGTTCTTC.

This clonotype came up many times. CDR3 DNA sequence: TGTGCCAGCAGCCCCCCTGGGGGGGTAGAGACCCAGTACTTC. As protein: CASSPPGGVETQYF. The rearrangement uses TRBV9 and TRBJ2-5; 7 positions match TRBD2. The germline V gene has CDR1 SGDLS and CDR2 YYNGEE. Trimming at V came to 4 bases and at J to 4 bases, leaving 7 bases not matched to a gene. The CDR3 loop spans 14 amino acids.

The J gene is TRBJ2-7, the V gene TRBV12-3 or TRBV12-4, with D uncertain. V was shortened by 3 bases and J by 2 bases, with 11 bases between the two germline ends. The length of the CDR3 is 14 residues. CDR3 sequence: CASSFLQFPYEQYF. For the CDR3, the DNA is TGTGCCAGCAGTTTTCTGCAGTTTCCCTACGAGCAGTACTTC.

This clonotype was seen a handful of times. This chain joins TRBV6-1 and TRBJ2-3; no clear D. Germline assignment: CDR1 MNHNS and CDR2 SASEGT. V lost 8 bases and J 0 bases, leaving 15 bases between the germline ends. The CDR3 has 15 amino acids. CDR3 protein: CASAPRHTSTDTQYF. In DNA form, the CDR3 reads TGTGCCAGCGCCCCGCGCCATACTAGCACAGATACGCAGTATTTT.

This clonotype occurred many times. This chain connects TRBV12-3 or TRBV12-4 to TRBJ2-4; D is possibly TRBD2 (5 bases). This CDR3 is built from 16 residues. Deletions cut 6 bases from V and 2 bases from J, with 17 bases between. CDR3 sequence reads: CASSLVEAWTKNIQYF. Written as DNA, the CDR3 is TGTGCCAGCAGCCTAGTGGAGGCGTGGACCAAAAACATTCAGTACTTC.

As for this clonotype: A single base separates this from a much larger clone, so it may be a read error. The CDR3 loop reads CASSNGYGYTF. CDR3 nucleotide sequence: TGTGCCAGCAGTAACGGCTATGGCTACACCTTC. This chain uses TRBV6-2 or TRBV6-3 with TRBJ1-2; D uncertain. The V end lost 5 bases, the J end lost 4 bases, and 5 bases lay between the germline ends. Looked up from germline, CDR1 is MNHEY and CDR2 is SVGEGT. This CDR3 comprises 11 residues.

The V gene is TRBV27, the J gene TRBJ2-7; 9 bases map to TRBD1. Unmatched junction bases numbered 12, after V lost 7 bases and J lost 5 bases. This CDR3 is built from 15 residues. CDR1 is MNHEY, CDR2 SMNVEV, per germline (reference sequence). The CDR3 loop is CASKPLGQGAHEQYF. The CDR3 DNA is TGTGCCAGCAAACCCCTGGGACAGGGTGCACACGAGCAGTACTTC.

Only a few counts were recorded for this clonotype. The rearrangement uses TRBV7-8 and TRBJ2-3, with D perhaps TRBD2 (5 bases). Germline lookup yields CDR1 SGHVS and CDR2 FQNEAQ. The CDR3 totals 14 residues. The ends were cut back, 0 bases at V and 12 bases at J, with 16 bases in the middle. CDR3 loop: CASSLAPGHPGQYF. The CDR3 DNA is TGTGCCAGCAGCTTAGCACCCGGGCACCCGGGACAGTATTTT. The entire variable domain, with the rest obtained from reference TRBV7-8 and TRBJ2-3, is as follows: GAGVSQSPRYKVAKRGQDVALRCDPISGHVSLFWYQQALGQGPEFLTYFQNEAQLDKSGLPSDRFFAERPEGSVSTLKIQRTQQEDSAVYLCASSLAPGHPGQYFGPGTRLTVL.

The table lists this clonotype with many counts. This rearrangement joins TRBV6-1 to TRBJ2-1; 8 bases map to TRBD1. The CDR3 covers 15 residues. The V segment lost 5 bases and the J segment 8 bases; nucleotides outside the gene matches: 11. Germline V gene sequence: CDR1 MNHNS, CDR2 SASEGT. As DNA, the CDR3 is TGTGCCAGCAGTCCGTACTCAGGGGGCGTGTATGAGCAGTTCTTC. Translation gives CASSPYSGGVYEQFF.

The chain uses TRBV4-3 and TRBJ2-1; a weak D match, TRBD2 (5 bases). The CDR3 is made up of 15 amino acids. Per germline, CDR1 LGHNA and CDR2 YSLEER. Trimming took 2 bases from V and 5 from J, leaving 13 bases between them. The DNA for the CDR3 is TGCGCCAGCAGCCAACAGTCTAGCCTACACAATGAGCAGTTCTTC. Translation: CASSQQSSLHNEQFF.

The table lists this clonotype with a few counts. The rearrangement uses TRBV20-1 and TRBJ2-1; D gene ambiguous. This CDR3 region has 11 residues. Germline CDR1 reads DFQATT; CDR2 reads SNEGSKA (reference sequence). V was trimmed by 3 bases and J by 10 bases, leaving 10 bases between them. This CDR3 reads CSASFSTEQFF. The CDR3 nucleotides read TGCAGTGCTAGTTTCTCCACGGAGCAGTTCTTC.

In its sample, this clonotype was seen a few times. This rearrangement joins TRBV9 to TRBJ1-2, with a weak D call TRBD1 (5 bases). The V and J ends lost 3 bases and 4 bases respectively, with 13 bases between them. Germline V gives CDR1 SGDLS, CDR2 YYNGEE. This CDR3 has 14 amino acids. The CDR3 region has the DNA TGTGCCAGCAGCGCTGGGCCAGGGAGCTATGGCTACACCTTC. Encoded protein: CASSAGPGSYGYTF.

A few counts support this clonotype. This chain joins TRBV28 and TRBJ1-1; D remains ambiguous. Germline V gene data show CDR1 as MDHEN and CDR2 as SYDVKM. The CDR3 runs to 13 residues. V was clipped by 4 bases and J by 8 bases, with 14 bases between them. CDR3 nucleotide sequence: TGTGCCAGCAGTTCAACAGAGAAAAAAGAAGCTTTCTTT. Translated: CASSSTEKKEAFF.

The table lists this clonotype with a few counts. The chain uses TRBV18 and TRBJ2-1, with D possibly matching TRBD2 (5 bases). The CDR3 extends over 14 amino acids. The germline gives CDR1 KGHSH, CDR2 LQKENI. Trimming took 3 bases from V and 6 from J, leaving 12 bases between them. In nucleotides, the CDR3 is TGTGCCAGCTCACCCCCTGCTAGCACCAATGAGCAGTTCTTC. Translated, it gives CASSPPASTNEQFF.